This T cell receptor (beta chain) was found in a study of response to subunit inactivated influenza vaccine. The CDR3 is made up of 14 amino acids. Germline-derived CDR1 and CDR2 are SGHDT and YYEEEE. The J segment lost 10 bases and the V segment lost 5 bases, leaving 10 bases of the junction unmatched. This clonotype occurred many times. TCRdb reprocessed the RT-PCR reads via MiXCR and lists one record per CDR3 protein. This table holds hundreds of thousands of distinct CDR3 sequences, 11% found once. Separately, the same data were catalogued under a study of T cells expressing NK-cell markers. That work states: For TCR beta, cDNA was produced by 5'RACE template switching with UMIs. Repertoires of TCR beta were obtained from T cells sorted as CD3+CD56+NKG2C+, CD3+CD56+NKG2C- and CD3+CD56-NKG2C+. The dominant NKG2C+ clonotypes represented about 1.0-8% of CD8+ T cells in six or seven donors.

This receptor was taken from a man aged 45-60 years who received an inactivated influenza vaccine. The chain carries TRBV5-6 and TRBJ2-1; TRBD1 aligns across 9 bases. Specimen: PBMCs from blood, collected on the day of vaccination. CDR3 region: CASSYRDRDYEQFF. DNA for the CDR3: TGTGCCAGCAGTTATCGGGACAGGGATTACGAGCAGTTCTTC.